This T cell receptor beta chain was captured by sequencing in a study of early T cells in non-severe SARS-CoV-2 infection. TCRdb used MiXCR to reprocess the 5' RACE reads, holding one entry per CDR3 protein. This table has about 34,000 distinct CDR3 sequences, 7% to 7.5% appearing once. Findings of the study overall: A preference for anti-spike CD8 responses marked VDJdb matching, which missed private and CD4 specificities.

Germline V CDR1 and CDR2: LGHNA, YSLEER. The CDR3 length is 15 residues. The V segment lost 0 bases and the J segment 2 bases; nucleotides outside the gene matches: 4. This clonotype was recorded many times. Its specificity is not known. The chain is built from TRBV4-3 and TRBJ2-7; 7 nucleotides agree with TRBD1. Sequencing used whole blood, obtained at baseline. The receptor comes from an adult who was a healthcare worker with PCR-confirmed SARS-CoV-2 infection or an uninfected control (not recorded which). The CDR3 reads CASSQDWTGTYEQYF. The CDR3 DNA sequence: TGCGCCAGCAGCCAAGATTGGACAGGAACCTACGAGCAGTACTTC.